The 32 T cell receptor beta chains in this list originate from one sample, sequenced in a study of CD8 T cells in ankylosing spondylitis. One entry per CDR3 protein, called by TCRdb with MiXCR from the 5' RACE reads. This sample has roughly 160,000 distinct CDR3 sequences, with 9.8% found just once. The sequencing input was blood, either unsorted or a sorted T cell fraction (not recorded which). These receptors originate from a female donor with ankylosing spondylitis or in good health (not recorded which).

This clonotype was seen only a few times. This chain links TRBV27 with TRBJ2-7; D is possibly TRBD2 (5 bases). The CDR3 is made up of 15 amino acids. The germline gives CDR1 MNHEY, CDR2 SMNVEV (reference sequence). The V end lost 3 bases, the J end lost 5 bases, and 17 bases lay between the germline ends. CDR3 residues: CASSLRLLATHEQYF. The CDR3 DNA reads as TGTGCCAGCAGTTTGAGATTGCTAGCAACGCACGAGCAGTACTTC.

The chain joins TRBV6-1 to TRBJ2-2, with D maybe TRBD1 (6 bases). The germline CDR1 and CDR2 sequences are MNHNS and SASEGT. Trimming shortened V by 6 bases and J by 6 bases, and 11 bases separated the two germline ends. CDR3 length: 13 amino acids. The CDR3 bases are TGTGCCAGCAGGACAGGATTGGCCGGGGAGCTGTTTTTT. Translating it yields CASRTGLAGELFF.

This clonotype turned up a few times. CDR3 in DNA: TGTGCCAGCAGTGGGCTAGCGGGTGGATACAATGAGCAGTTCTTC. Translated: CASSGLAGGYNEQFF. V gene TRBV6-1 combines with J gene TRBJ2-1, with 8 nucleotides matching TRBD2. This CDR3 has 15 residues. With V trimmed by 4 bases and J by 4 bases, 6 bases remained unmatched. Germline V lookup: CDR1 MNHNS, CDR2 SASEGT.

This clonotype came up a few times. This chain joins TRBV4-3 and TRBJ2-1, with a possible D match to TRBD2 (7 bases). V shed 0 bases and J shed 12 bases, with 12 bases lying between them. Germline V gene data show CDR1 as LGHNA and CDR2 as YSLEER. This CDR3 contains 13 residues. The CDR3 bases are TGCGCCAGCAGCCAAGATCCGAGGGGGGGGCAGTTCTTC. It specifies CASSQDPRGGQFF.

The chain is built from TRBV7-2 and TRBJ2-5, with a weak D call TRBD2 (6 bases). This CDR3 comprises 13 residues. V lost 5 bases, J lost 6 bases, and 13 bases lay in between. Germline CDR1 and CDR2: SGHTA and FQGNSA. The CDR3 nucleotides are TGTGCCAGCAGCACCACGGGGGAAAAGACCCAGTACTTC. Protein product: CASSTTGEKTQYF.

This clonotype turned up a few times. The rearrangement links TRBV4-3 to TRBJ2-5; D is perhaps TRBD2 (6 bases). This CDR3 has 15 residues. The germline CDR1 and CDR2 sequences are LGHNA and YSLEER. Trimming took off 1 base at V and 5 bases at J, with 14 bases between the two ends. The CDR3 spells CASSQGVGSGETQYF. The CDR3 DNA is TGCGCCAGCAGCCAAGGGGTCGGGAGTGGGGAGACCCAGTACTTC.

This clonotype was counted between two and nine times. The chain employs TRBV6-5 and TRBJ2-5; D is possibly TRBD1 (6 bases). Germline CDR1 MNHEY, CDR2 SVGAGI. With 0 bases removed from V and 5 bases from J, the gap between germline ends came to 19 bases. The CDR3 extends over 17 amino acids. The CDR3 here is CASSYSPRQEFLETQYF. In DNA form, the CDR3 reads TGTGCCAGCAGTTACTCCCCCCGACAGGAGTTTCTGGAGACCCAGTACTTC.

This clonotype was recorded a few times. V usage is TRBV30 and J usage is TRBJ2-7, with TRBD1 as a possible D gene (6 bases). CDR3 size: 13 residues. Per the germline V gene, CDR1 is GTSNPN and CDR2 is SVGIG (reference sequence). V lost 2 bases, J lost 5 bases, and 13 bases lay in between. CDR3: CAWSSGALDEQYF. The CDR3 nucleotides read TGTGCCTGGAGTTCAGGGGCATTGGACGAGCAGTACTTC. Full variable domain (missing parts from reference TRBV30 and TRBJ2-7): SQTIHQWPATLVQPVGSPLSLECTVEGTSNPNLYWYRQAAGRGLQLLFYSVGIGQISSEVPQNLSASRPQDRQFILSSKKLLLSDSGFYLCAWSSGALDEQYFGPGTRLTVT.

CDR3 amino acids: CSARGPTGDSEAFF. The CDR3 DNA sequence: TGCAGTGCTAGAGGACCGACAGGGGACTCAGAAGCTTTCTTT. The chain joins TRBV20-1 to TRBJ1-1; 8 nucleotides match TRBD1. Germline V CDR1 and CDR2: DFQATT, SNEGSKA (reference sequence). The CDR3 sequence is 14 residues long. V dropped 1 base and J dropped 8; count of bases not matched to a gene: 9.

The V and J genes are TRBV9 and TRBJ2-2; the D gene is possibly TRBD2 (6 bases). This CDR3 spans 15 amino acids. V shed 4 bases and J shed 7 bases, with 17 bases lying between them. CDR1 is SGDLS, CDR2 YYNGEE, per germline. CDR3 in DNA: TGTGCCAGCAGCTCCTCGGGAGACTCAGACGGGGAGCTGTTTTTT. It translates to CASSSSGDSDGELFF.

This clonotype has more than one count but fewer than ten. The CDR3 loop reads CASSRDSNYGYTF. The DNA for the CDR3 is TGTGCCAGCAGTCGGGACTCTAACTATGGCTACACCTTC. The V gene is TRBV28, the J gene TRBJ1-2; possible D gene TRBD1, 5 bases. Trimming pared 5 bases from V and 0 bases from J, leaving 7 bases between. CDR3 size: 13 residues. The germline gives CDR1 MDHEN, CDR2 SYDVKM.

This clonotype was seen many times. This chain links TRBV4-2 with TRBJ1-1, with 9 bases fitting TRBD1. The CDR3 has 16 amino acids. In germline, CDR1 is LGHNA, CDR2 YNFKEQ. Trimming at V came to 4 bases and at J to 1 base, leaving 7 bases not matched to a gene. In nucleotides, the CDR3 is TGTGCCAGCAGCCGACGGCCGGGACAGGGGAACACTGAAGCTTTCTTT. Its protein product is CASSRRPGQGNTEAFF.

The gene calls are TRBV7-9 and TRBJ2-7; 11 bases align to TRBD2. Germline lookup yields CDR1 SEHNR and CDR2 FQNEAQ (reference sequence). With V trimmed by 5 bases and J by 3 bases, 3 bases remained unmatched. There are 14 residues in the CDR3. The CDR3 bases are TGTGCCAGCAGCACACTAGCGGGGGACTACGAGCAGTACTTC. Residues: CASSTLAGDYEQYF.

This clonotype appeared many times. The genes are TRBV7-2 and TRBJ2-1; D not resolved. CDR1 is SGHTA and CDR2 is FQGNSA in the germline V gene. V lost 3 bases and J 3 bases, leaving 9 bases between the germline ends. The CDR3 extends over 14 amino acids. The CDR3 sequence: CASSLPSSYNEQFF. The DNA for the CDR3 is TGTGCCAGCAGCTTGCCCTCAAGCTACAATGAGCAGTTCTTC.

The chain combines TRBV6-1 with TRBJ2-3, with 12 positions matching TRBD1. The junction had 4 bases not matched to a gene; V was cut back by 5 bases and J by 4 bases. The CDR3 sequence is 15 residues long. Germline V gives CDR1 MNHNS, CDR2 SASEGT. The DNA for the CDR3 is TGTGCCAGCAGTAAGGGACAGGGGGCCGCAGATACGCAGTATTTT. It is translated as CASSKGQGAADTQYF.

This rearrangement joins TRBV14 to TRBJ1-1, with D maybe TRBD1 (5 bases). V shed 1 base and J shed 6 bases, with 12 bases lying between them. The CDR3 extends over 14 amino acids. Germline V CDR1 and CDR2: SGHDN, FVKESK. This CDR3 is CASSQASGYAEAFF. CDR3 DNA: TGTGCCAGCAGCCAAGCCTCAGGGTATGCTGAAGCTTTCTTT.

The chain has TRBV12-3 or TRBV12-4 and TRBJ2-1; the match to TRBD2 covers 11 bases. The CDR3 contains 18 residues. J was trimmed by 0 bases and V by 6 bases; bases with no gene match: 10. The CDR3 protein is CASSSLAGAPRSYNEQFF. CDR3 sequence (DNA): TGTGCCAGCAGCTCACTAGCGGGAGCCCCCCGCTCCTACAATGAGCAGTTCTTC.

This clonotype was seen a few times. The DNA of the CDR3 is TGTGCCAGCTTGGCTTGGGGGGTGAACACTGAAGCTTTCTTT. Protein product: CASLAWGVNTEAFF. The chain uses TRBV18 and TRBJ1-1, with D possibly being TRBD1 (5 bases). This CDR3 region has 14 residues. Trimming left V 7 bases short and J 0 bases short, with 12 bases between. Germline V gene sequence: CDR1 KGHSH, CDR2 LQKENI. The whole variable domain, remainder taken from reference TRBV18 and TRBJ1-1, is NAGVMQNPRHLVRRRGQEARLRCSPMKGHSHVYWYRQLPEEGLKFMVYLQKENIIDESGMPKERFSAEFPKEGPSILRIQQVVRGDSAAYFCASLAWGVNTEAFFGQGTRLTVV.

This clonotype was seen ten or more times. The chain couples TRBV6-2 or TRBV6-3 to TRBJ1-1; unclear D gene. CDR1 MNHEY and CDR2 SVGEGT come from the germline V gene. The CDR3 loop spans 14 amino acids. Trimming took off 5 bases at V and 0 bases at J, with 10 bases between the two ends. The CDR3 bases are TGTGCCAGCAGTCTTGGAGCTATGAACACTGAAGCTTTCTTT. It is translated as CASSLGAMNTEAFF.

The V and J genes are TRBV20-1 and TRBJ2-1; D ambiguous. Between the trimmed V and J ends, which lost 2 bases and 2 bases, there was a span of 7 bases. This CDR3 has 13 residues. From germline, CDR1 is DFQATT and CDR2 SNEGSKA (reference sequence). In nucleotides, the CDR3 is TGCAGTGCTAGATTGCGGACCTACAATGAGCAGTTCTTC. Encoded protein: CSARLRTYNEQFF.

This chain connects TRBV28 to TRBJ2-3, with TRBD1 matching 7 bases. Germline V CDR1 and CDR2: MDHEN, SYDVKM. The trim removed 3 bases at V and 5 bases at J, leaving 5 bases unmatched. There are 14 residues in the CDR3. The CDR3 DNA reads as TGTGCCAGCAGTTTTGAGGGGGCCGGAGATACGCAGTATTTT. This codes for CASSFEGAGDTQYF. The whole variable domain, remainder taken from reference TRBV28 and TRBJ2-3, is DVKVTQSSRYLVKRTGEKVFLECVQDMDHENMFWYRQDPGLGLRLIYFSYDVKMKEKGDIPEGYSVSREKKERFSLILESASTNQTSMYLCASSFEGAGDTQYFGPGTRLTVL.

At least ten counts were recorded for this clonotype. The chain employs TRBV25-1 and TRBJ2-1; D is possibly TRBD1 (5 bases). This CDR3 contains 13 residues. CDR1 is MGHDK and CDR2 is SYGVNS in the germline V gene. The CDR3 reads CAMGQDATNEQFF. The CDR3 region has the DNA TGTGCGATGGGGCAGGACGCGACCAATGAGCAGTTCTTC.

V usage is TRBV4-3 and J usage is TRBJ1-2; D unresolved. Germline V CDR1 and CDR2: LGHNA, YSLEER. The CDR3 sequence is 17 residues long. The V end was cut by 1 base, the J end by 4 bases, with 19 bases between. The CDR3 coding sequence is TGCGCCAGCAGCCAAGGGGGAGGCTCCTCCGGTTCCTATGGCTACACCTTC. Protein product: CASSQGGGSSGSYGYTF.

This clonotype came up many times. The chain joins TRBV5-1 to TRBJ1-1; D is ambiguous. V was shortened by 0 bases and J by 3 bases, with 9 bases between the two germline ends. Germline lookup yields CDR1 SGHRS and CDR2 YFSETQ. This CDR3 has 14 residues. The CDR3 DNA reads TGCGCCAGCAGCTTGGACAGTTATTACACTGAAGCTTTCTTT. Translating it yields CASSLDSYYTEAFF.

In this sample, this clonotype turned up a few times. CDR3: CASSSGENYGYTF. CDR3 DNA sequence: TGTGCCAGCAGCTCCGGTGAAAACTATGGCTACACCTTC. The chain combines TRBV7-9 with TRBJ1-2; D is unresolved. The V and J ends lost 4 bases and 2 bases respectively, with 8 bases between them. Per the germline V gene, CDR1 is SEHNR and CDR2 is FQNEAQ (reference sequence). The CDR3 has 13 residues.

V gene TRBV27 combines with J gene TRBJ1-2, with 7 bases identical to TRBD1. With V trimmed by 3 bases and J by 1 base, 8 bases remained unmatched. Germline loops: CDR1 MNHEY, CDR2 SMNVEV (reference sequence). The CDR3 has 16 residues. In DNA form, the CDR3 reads TGTGCCAGCAGTTTGGACTACACAGGGGATAACTATGGCTACACCTTC. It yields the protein CASSLDYTGDNYGYTF.

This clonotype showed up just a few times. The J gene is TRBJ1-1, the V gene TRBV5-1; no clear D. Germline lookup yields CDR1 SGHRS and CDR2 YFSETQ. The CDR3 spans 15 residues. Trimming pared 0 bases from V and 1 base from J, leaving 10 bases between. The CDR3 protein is CASSLEEDGNTEAFF. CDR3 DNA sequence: TGCGCCAGCAGCTTGGAGGAGGACGGGAACACTGAAGCTTTCTTT.

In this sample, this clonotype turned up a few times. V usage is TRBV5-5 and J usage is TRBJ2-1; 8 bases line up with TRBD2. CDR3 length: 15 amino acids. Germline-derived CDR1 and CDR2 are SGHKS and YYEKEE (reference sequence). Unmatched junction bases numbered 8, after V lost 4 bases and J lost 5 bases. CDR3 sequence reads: CASSHLAGSDNEQFF. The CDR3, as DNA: TGTGCCAGCAGCCATTTAGCGGGATCGGACAATGAGCAGTTCTTC.

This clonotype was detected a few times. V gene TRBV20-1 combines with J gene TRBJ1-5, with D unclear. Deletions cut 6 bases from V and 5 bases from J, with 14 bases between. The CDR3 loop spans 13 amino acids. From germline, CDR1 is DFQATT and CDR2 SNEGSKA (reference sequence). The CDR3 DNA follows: TGCAGTGCCCCGAGCGGAGCCTATCAGCCCCAGCATTTT. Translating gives CSAPSGAYQPQHF.

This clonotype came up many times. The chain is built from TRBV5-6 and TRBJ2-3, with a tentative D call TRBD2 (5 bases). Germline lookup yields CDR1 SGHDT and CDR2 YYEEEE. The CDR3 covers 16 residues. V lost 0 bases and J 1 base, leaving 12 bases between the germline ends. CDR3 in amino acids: CASSLGGSSGTDTQYF. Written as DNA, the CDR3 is TGTGCCAGCAGCTTGGGTGGAAGTAGCGGCACAGATACGCAGTATTTT.

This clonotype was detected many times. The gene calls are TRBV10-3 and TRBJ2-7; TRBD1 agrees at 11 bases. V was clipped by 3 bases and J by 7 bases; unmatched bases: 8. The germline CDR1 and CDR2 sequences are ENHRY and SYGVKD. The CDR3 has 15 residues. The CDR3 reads CAISDPGQGAGEQYF. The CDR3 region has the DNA TGTGCCATCAGTGACCCAGGACAGGGGGCGGGTGAGCAGTACTTC.

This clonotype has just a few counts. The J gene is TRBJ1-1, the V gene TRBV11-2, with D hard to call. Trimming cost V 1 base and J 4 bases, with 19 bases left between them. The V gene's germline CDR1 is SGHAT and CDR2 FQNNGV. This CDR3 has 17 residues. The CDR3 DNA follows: TGTGCCAGCAGCTTAGGGGTAGAACAGATAATGGGCACTGAAGCTTTCTTT. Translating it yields CASSLGVEQIMGTEAFF.